This is a list of T cell receptor beta chains from one sample in a study of T cells in Graves' hyperthyroidism and ophthalmopathy. TCRdb itself ran the multiplex PCR reads through MiXCR, one entry per CDR3 protein. The sample carries a few hundred thousand distinct CDR3 sequences, 25% recorded once. The sequencing sample was made of blood. These receptors all come from a man aged 45-65 years with Graves' hyperthyroidism. Each CDR3 is given with its conserved first and last residue. Each record gives: J gene, V gene, D gene, clone size, CDR3 DNA, CDR3 protein. A D gene is named only where the DNA matches it firmly. A row's size may be missing; if present it is once, few, many or a size class.

TRBJ2-7,TRBV7-9,TRBD1,many,TGTGCCAGCAGCTTATTTAAGACAGGGGGCTACGAGCAGTACTTC,CASSLFKTGGYEQYF
TRBJ2-1,TRBV24-1,-,-,TGTGCCACCAGTGATGCCGACAACTACAATGAGCAGTTCTTC,CATSDADNYNEQFF
TRBJ1-2,TRBV7-2,TRBD1,many,TGTGCCAGCAGAAAGACAGGGGGCGCGAGTGGCTACACCTTC,CASRKTGGASGYTF
TRBJ2-1,TRBV5-6,TRBD2,-,TGTGCCAGCCGGAATAGCGGGGGTTACAATGAGCAGTTCTTC,CASRNSGGYNEQFF
TRBJ2-2,TRBV7-8,-,-,TGTGCCAGCAGCTTAGGCCGGGGCAGTTCTACCGGGGAGCTGTTTTTT,CASSLGRGSSTGELFF
TRBJ2-7,TRBV15,-,-,TGTGCCACCAGCAGCTTGACAGGTCCCGAGCAGTACTTC,CATSSLTGPEQYF
TRBJ2-7,TRBV20-1,TRBD2,few,TGCAGTGCTCAAGCGGGACTAGGGACCTACGAGCAGTACTTC,CSAQAGLGTYEQYF
TRBJ1-2,TRBV2,TRBD1,many,TGTGCCAGCAGTGAGGACAGGGGACGGAGCTATGGCTACACCTTC,CASSEDRGRSYGYTF
TRBJ1-1,TRBV27,TRBD1,few,TGTGCCAGCAGTCTGCGAGGGACAGGATTTAGTGAAGCTTTCTTT,CASSLRGTGFSEAFF
TRBJ2-3,TRBV5-1,TRBD1,-,TGCGCCAGCAGCTTGGGGGCGACAGGGTTTCGCACAGATACGCAGTATTTT,CASSLGATGFRTDTQYF
TRBJ2-1,TRBV3-1,-,few,TGTGCCAGCAGCCAAGGGTCTGCCTTGTACAATGAGCAGTTCTTC,CASSQGSALYNEQFF
TRBJ2-5,TRBV7-3,-,once,TGTGCCAGCAGCTTGGCCTGGAATCAAGAGACCCAGTACTTC,CASSLAWNQETQYF
TRBJ2-7,TRBV20-1,TRBD2,few,TGCAGTGCTCCTCCGGGGACTAGCGGCATCGAACAGTACTTC,CSAPPGTSGIEQYF
TRBJ2-2,TRBV11-2,TRBD2,few,TGTGCCAGCAGCACCCGGGACTACCAAACCGGGGAGCTGTTTTTT,CASSTRDYQTGELFF
TRBJ1-2,TRBV20-1,-,many,TGCAGTGCTCCGCAGGATAACTATGGCTACACCTTC,CSAPQDNYGYTF
TRBJ1-5,TRBV3-1,-,-,TGTGCCAGCAGTTTGGGGGGGGGCGGCGGTCAGCCCCAGCATTTT,CASSLGGGGGQPQHF
TRBJ2-7,TRBV3-1,TRBD1,many,TGTGCCAGCAGCCCAACAGGGGGCATATCTACTCGGGAGCAGTACTTC,CASSPTGGISTREQYF
TRBJ2-2,TRBV6-1,TRBD1,-,TGTGCCAGCAGTGGTTCCGGGACAGGGGTGGCCGGGGAGCTGTTTTTT,CASSGSGTGVAGELFF
TRBJ1-1,TRBV20-1,-,few,TGCAGTGCCAGCCCGGTTCGGAACACTGAAGCTTTCTTT,CSASPVRNTEAFF
TRBJ2-7,TRBV20-1,TRBD2,many,TGCAGTGCTTGGACTAGCGGGAGCTACGAGCAGTACTTC,CSAWTSGSYEQYF
TRBJ2-7,TRBV7-2,TRBD2,few,TGTGCCAGCAGCCAAGGGACTAGCGGGCTCTACGAGCAGTACTTC,CASSQGTSGLYEQYF
TRBJ2-7,TRBV2,TRBD2,many,TGTGCCAGCAAGGGGACTAGCGGGATATACGAGCAGTACTTC,CASKGTSGIYEQYF
TRBJ1-6,TRBV29-1,-,few,TGCAGCGTCGCCGTAGGGGCCGCCGATAATTCACCCCTCCACTTT,CSVAVGAADNSPLHF
TRBJ2-7,TRBV29-1,TRBD1,-,TGCAGCGCCCGACAGGGGGAGTACGAGCAGTACTTC,CSARQGEYEQYF
TRBJ1-1,TRBV9,-,-,TGTGCCAGCAGCGTAGAAGGGGGTGGGACTGAAGCTTTCTTT,CASSVEGGGTEAFF
TRBJ1-5,TRBV3-1,-,-,TGTGCCAGCAGCCAAGGAGGGCCTTATCGGCCCCAGCATTTT,CASSQGGPYRPQHF